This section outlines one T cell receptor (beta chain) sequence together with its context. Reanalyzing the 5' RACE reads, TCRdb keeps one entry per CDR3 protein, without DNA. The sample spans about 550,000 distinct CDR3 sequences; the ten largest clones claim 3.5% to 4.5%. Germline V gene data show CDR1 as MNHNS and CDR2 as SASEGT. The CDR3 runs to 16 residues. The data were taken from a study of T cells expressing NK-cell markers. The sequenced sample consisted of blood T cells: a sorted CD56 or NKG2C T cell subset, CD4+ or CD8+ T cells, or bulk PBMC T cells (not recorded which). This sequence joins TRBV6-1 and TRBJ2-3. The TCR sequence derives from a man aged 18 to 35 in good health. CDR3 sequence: CASSGRNPSSTDTQYF.